This T cell receptor beta chain stems from a study of blood T cells in healthy people across ages. The CDR3 consists of 14 residues. With 0 bases removed from V and 4 bases from J, the gap between germline ends came to 9 bases. The germline gives CDR1 MNHEY, CDR2 SVGAGI. Next came a second PCR, run for roughly 7 to 12 cycles, which used a sample-barcoded 5' primer along with a J-beta primer mix. TCRdb redid the calling of the 5' RACE reads with MiXCR, one entry per CDR3 protein. The sample records fewer than 2 million distinct CDR3 sequences, about two fifths being singletons. This clonotype has more than one count but fewer than ten.

Sequenced input: blood. This TCR was sampled from a human donor in good health. The chain joins TRBV6-5 to TRBJ1-2; D is unresolved. CDR3 nucleotide sequence: TGTGCCAGCAGTTACTCGGGCAGCGGCTATGGCTACACCTTC. It codes for CASSYSGSGYGYTF.